This TCR beta chain was identified in a study of control samples from healthy donors and cancer patients. Trimming pared 4 bases from V and 5 bases from J, leaving 24 bases between. CDR1 and CDR2 (germline): SGHTS, YDEGEE. The CDR3 is made up of 17 amino acids. The repertoire was sequenced with immunoSEQ multiplex PCR; TCRdb's copy has only in-frame clones and lacks some. The sample has around 92,000 clones; more than 75% are singletons. On this clone: The sample carries other DNA sequences with the same CDR3.

The sequenced sample consisted of blood. The chain has TRBV5-8 and TRBJ1-1; the D is unclear. This TCR derives from a man aged 55-75 years in good health. Here the CDR3 DNA reads TGTGCCAGCAGCATCGGGCCAATAGGGTTGTTATTGACTGAAGCTTTCTTT. Translating it yields CASSIGPIGLLLTEAFF.